This T cell receptor beta chain was captured in a study of cytotoxic CD8 clonotypes in ibrutinib-treated CLL. Study conclusions and caveats: The study found clonality rose at ibrutinib response, then fell toward baseline at progression.

TCRdb keeps only in-frame clones here, not all; method: immunoSEQ multiplex PCR. Here the sample spans about 300,000 clones, roughly two thirds being singletons. CDR1 and CDR2 (germline): SGDLS, YYNGEE. CDR3 length: 15 amino acids. Trimming at V came to 4 bases and at J to 0 bases, leaving 4 bases not matched to a gene. This clone was detected a few times. As yet, its antigen is unknown. The chain links TRBV9 to TRBJ2-5, with 9 bases aligning to TRBD2. The receptor comes from a human donor with chronic lymphocytic leukemia. The specimen was PBMCs, collected after 36 months of ibrutinib treatment. For the CDR3, the DNA is TGTGCCAGCAGCATGACTAGCGGCTACCAAGAGACCCAGTACTTC. This encodes CASSMTSGYQETQYF.